This TCR beta chain originates from a study of regulatory and conventional T cells in RAG deficiency. Study-level findings and limits: RAG-deficient patients showed markedly lower Shannon entropy and higher Simpson indices than control T-cell subsets.

CDR3 length equals 18 residues. V lost 4 bases and J 0 bases, leaving 22 bases between the germline ends. The germline gives CDR1 SQVTM, CDR2 ANQGSEA. To note about this clone: Its antigen is not identified.

Measured with immunoSEQ multiplex PCR; TCRdb has only the in-frame clones, and not every one. The sample has tens of thousands of clones, approximately 90% seen once. These data are also associated with another study on regulatory T cells. That publication notes: Primers: 52 TRBV forward and 13 TRBJ reverse. Skewed V and J usage and few unique V-J pairs marked patient repertoires, most in Tregs.

This chain links TRBV29-1 with TRBJ1-3; D unresolved. The clonotype was recovered from a human donor in good health. The sequencing sample was made of CD8+ T cells sorted from blood. The CDR3: CSVAGWTVGLSSGNTIYF. In nucleotides, the CDR3 is TGCAGCGTTGCGGGTTGGACGGTCGGATTAAGCTCTGGAAACACCATATATTTT.